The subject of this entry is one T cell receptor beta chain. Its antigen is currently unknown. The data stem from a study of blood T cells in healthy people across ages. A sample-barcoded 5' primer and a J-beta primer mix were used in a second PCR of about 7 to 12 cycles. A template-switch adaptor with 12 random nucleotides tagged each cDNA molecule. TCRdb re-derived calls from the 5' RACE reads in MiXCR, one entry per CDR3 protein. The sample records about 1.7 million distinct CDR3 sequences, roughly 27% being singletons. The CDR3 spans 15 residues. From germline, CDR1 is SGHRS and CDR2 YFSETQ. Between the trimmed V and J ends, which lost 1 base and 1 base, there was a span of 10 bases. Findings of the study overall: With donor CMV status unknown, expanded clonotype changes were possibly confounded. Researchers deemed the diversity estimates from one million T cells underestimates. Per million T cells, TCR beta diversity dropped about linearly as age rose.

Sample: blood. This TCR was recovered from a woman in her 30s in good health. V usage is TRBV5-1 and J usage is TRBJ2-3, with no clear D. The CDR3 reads CASSLKEKGTDTQYF. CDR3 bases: TGCGCCAGCAGCTTGAAGGAGAAAGGCACAGATACGCAGTATTTT.